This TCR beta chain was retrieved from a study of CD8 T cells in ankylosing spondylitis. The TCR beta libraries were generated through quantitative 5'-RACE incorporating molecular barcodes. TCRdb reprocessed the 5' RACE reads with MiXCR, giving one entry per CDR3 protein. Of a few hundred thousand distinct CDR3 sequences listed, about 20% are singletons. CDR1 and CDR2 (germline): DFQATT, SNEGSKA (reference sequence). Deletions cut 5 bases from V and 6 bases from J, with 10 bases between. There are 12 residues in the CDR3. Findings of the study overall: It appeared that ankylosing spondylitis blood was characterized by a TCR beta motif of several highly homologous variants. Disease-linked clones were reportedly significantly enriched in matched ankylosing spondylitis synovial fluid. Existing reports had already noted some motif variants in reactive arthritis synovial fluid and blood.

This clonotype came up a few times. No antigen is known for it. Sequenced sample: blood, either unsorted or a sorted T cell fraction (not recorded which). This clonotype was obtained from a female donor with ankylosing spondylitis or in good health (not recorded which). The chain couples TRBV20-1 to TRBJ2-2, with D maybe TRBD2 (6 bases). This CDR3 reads CSAPWEAGELFF. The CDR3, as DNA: TGCAGTGCTCCGTGGGAGGCCGGGGAGCTGTTTTTT.